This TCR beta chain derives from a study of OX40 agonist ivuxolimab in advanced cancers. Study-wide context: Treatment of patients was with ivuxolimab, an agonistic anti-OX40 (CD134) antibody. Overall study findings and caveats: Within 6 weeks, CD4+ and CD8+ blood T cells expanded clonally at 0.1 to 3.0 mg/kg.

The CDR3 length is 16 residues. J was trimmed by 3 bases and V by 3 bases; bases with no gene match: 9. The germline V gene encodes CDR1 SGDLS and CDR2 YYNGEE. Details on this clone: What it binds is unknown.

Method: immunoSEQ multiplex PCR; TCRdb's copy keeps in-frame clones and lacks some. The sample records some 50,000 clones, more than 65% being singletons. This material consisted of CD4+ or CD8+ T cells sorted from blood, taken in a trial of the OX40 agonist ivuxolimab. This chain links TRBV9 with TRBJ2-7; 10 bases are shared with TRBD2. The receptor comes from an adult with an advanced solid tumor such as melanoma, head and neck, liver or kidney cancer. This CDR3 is CASSAAPGTSVYEQYF. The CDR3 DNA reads TGTGCCAGCAGCGCTGCCCCCGGGACTAGCGTCTACGAGCAGTACTTC.